This record looks at one TCR beta chain sequence and its context. Memory subsets were defined by CD27 and CD45RA staining for TEMRA sorting. The data were taken from a study of CD8 T cells in Susac syndrome. The V gene lost 0 bases and the J gene lost 1 base, with 5 bases spanning the gap. Per germline, CDR1 MNHNS and CDR2 SASEGT. This CDR3 is built from 14 residues. RNA in amounts of roughly 0.5 to 1 ug was reverse transcribed with random hexamers. TCRdb independently ran MiXCR on the immunoSEQ multiplex PCR reads; one entry per CDR3 protein. The repertoire includes about 2,500 distinct CDR3 sequences, less than 85% of them detected once, and approximately 19% sits in the top ten.

The TCR comes from a human donor with Susac syndrome. The rearrangement links TRBV6-1 to TRBJ2-3, with D tentatively TRBD1 or TRBD2 (5 bases each). The sample consisted of CD8+ TEMRA cells from PBMCs. Subset denoted: FACS-sorted terminally differentiated effector memory CD8+ T cells re-expressing CD45RA (CD8+ TEMRA). CDR3 coding DNA: TGTGCCAGCAGTGAAGCGGGGGGCACAGATACGCAGTATTTT. It encodes CASSEAGGTDTQYF.